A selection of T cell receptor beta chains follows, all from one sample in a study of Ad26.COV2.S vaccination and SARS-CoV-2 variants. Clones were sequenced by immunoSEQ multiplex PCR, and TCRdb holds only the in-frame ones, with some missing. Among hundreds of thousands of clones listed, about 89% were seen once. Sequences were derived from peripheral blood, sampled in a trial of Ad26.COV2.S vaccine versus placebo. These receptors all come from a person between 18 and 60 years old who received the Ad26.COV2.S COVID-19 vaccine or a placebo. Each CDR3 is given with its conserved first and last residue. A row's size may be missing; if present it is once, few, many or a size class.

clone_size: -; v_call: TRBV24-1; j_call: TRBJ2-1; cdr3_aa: CATSDSAGTSGGGSYNEQFF
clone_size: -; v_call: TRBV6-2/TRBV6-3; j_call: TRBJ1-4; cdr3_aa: CASSLNRRDEKLFF
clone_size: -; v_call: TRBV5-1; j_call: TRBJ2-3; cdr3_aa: CASSLGPNTDTQYF
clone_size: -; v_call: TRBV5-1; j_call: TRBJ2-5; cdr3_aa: CASKPAGDQETQYF
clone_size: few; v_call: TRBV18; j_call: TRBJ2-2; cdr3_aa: CASSPPQSQKLFF
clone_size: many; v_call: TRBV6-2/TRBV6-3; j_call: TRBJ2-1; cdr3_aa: CASSYSETSGNNEQFF
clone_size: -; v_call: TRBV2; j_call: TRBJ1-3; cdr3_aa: CASRLRFSGNTIYF
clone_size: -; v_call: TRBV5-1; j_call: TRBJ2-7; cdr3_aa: CASSLWTGGPTYEQYF
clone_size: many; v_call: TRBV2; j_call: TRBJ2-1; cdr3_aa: CASSDRGIGGEQFF
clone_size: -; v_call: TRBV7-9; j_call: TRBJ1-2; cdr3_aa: CASSLQGDGYTF
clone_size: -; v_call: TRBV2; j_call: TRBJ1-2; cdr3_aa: CASSEGRGGYGYTF
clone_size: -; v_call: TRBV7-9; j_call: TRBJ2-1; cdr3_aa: CASSLGLAADGDEQFF
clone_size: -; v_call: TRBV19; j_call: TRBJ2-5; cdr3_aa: CASSATRRASQETQYF
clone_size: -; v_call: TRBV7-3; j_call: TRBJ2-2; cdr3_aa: CASSGGRTGELFF
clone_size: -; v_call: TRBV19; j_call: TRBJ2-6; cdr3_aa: CASSIGQGASSGANVLTF
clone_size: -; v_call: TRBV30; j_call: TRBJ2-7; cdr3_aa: CAWSGYEQYF
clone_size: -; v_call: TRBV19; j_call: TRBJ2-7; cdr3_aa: CASSMGAGELYEQYF
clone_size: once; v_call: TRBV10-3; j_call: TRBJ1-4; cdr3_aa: CAISGGELATNEKLFF
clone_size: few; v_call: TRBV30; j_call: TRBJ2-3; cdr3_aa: CAWSEDSPDTQYF
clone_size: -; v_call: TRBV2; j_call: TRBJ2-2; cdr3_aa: CASTLRQGRANTGELFF
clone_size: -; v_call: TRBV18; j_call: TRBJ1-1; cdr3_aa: CASSPRGQLPEAFF
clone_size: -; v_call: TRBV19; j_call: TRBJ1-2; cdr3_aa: CASSWDGAYGYTF
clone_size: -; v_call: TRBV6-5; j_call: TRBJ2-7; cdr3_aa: CASTRTGDYEQYF
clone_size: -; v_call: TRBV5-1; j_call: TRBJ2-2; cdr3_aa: CASSLQGLGNTGELFF
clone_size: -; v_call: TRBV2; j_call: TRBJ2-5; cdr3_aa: CASSDSTETQYF
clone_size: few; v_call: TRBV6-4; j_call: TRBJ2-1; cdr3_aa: CASSDSGGSAYNEQFF
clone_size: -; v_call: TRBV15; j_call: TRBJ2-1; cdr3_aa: CATSRDSGGPYNEQFF
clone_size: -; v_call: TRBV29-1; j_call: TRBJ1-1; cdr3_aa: CSVENRMNTEAFF
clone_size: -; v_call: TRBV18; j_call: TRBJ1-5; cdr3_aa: CASSPEQRGPQHF
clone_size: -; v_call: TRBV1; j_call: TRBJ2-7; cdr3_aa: CTSSPSNEQYF
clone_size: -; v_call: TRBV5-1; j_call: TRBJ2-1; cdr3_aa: CASSLGGSSYNEQFF
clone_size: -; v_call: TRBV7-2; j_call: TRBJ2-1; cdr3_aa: CASSLNSGQGRSEQFF
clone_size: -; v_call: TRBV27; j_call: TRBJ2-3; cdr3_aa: CASSLSPLLGEVTDTQYF
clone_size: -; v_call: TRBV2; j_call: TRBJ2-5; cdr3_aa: CASSETGGYQETQYF
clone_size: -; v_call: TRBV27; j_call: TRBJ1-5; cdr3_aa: CASSLRGSSNQPQHF
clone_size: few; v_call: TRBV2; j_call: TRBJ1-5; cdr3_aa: CASTETGKGQPQHF
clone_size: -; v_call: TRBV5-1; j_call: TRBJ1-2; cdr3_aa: CASSPETDYGYTF
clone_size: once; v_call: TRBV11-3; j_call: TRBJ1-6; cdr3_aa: CASSWDSYSPLHF
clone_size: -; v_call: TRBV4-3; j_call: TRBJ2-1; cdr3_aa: CASSQQSGGSYNEQFF
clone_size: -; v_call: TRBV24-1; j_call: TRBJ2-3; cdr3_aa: CATSDLNGTSGRPGETDTQYF
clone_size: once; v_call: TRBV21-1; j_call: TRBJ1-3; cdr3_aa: CASSTPGDSLYSGNTIYF
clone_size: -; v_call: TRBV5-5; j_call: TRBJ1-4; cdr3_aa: CASSLEGRPNEKLFF
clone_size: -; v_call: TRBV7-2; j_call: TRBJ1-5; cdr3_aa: CASSLNGRQGGHQPQHF
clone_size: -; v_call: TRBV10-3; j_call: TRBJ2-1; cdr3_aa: CAISLLPSRDSTSGGHNEQFF
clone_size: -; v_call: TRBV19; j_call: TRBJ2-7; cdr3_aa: CASSIDRTAYEQYF
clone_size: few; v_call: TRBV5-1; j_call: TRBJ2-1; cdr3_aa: CASSLVGTQYNEQFF
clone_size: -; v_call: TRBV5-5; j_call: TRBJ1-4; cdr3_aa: CASSPSDRGTNEKLFF
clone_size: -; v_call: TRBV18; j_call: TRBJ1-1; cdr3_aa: CASSPLPTNTEAFF
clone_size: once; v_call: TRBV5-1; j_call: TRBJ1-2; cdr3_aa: CASSLGSQASYGYTF
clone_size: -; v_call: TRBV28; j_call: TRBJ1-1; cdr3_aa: CASSFIGEAFF
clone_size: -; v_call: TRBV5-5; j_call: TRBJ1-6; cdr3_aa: CASSHDRGLNSPLHF
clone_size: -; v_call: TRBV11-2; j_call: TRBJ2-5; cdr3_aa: CASSPGTSGRETQYF